This note documents a single T cell receptor (beta chain) sequence. Its cognate antigen is unknown. CDR3 length equals 14 residues. Germline V gene sequence: CDR1 MGHDK, CDR2 SYGVNS. V gave up 10 bases and J gave up 3 bases; unmatched junction bases: 10. cDNA was made from about 480 ng RNA using alpha and beta constant primers. Using multiplexing indices, alpha and beta chain libraries were generated apart by chain-specific third strand synthesis. Two random hexamers, added before amplification and joined, formed each molecule's 12-nucleotide barcode. TCRdb re-analysed the 5' RACE reads in MiXCR, keeping a single row per CDR3 protein. The sample includes under 20,000 distinct CDR3 sequences, 10% of them seen just once. The source of the sample is a study of HIV-infected patients and healthy controls. Study observations and caveats: Significantly higher mean Gini indices appeared in HIV-infected repertoires, possibly reflecting oligoclonality.

No cell fractionation was done, so the repertoire covers all unsorted peripheral blood T cells. The source of this sequence is an adult in good health. The specimen was blood. This chain links TRBV25-1 with TRBJ2-3, with 7 bases identical to TRBD1. This chain's CDR3 is CATLTDRRTDTQYF. CDR3 coding DNA: TGTGCCACCTTGACGGACAGGAGAACAGATACGCAGTATTTT.